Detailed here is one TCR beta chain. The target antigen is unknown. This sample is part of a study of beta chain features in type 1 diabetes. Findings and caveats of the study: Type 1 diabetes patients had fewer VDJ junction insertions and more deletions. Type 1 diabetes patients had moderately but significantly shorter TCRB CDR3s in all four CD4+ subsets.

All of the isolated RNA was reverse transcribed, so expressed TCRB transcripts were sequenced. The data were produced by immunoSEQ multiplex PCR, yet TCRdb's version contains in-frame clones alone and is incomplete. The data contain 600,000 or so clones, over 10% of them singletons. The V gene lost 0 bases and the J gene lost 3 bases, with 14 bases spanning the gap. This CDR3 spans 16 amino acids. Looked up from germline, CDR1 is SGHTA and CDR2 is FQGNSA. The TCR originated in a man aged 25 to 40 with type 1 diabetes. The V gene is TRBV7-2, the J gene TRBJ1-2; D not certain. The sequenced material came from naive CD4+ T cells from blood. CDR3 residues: CASSLASNPDYYGYTF. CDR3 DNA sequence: TGTGCCAGCAGCTTAGCATCGAATCCGGACTACTATGGCTACACCTTC.